Sequencing of this T cell receptor (beta chain) was carried out in a study of T cell responses to AZD1222 COVID-19 vaccine. Study-level points and caveats: Only a handful of AZD1222 recipients were seropositive at baseline. Among the donors, most were white British and more were female, and clonal diversity was possibly underestimated. Nearly half of unique spike-specific TCRs reportedly avoided B.1.351 and B.1.1.7 mutated regions.

For this clone: Its antigen is unidentified.

Clones were sequenced by immunoSEQ multiplex PCR, and TCRdb holds only the in-frame ones, with some missing. The table includes some 120,000 clones, approximately 90% detected once. Germline V CDR1 and CDR2: SEHNR, FQNEAQ (reference sequence). The CDR3 length is 13 residues. Trimming took 10 bases from V and 4 from J, leaving 16 bases between them. The V gene is TRBV7-9, the J gene TRBJ1-1; D gene uncertain. The specimen was peripheral blood, collected on day 0 of AZD1222 vaccination. This sequence originates from an adult in good health. The CDR3 loop is CATASEGFTEAFF. The DNA for the CDR3 is TGTGCCACCGCATCCGAGGGCTTCACTGAAGCTTTCTTT.